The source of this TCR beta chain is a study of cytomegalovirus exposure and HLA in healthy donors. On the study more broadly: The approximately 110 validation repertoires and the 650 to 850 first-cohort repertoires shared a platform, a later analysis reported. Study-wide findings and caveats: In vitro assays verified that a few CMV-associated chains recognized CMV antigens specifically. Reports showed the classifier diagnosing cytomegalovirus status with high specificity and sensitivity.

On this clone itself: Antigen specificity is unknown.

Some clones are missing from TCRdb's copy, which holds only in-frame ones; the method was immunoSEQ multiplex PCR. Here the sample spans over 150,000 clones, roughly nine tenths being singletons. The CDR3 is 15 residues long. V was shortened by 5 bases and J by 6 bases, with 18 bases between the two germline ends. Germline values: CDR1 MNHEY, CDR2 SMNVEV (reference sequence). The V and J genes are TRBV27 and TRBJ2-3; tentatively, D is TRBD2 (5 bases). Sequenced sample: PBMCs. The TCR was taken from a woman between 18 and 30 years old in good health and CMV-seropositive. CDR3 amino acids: CASSPLGGWRDTQYF. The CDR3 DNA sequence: TGTGCCAGCAGTCCACTAGGTGGCTGGCGGGATACGCAGTATTTT.